Presented here are 9 T cell receptor beta chains from one specimen sequenced in a study of T cells in Graves' hyperthyroidism and ophthalmopathy. Amplification targeted TCR beta CDR3 regions from RNA transcripts. Using the HTBI primer set, a first-round RT-PCR was run on the TCR CDR3. A single record per CDR3 protein comes from TCRdb applying MiXCR to the multiplex PCR reads. This table has around 260,000 distinct CDR3 sequences, around 25% appearing once. Specimen: blood. These receptors all stem from a man aged 35 to 55 with Graves' hyperthyroidism that later progressed to Graves' ophthalmopathy.

This clonotype was observed at least ten times. V and J are TRBV20-1 and TRBJ2-7; possible D gene TRBD2, 6 bases. The germline V gene encodes CDR1 DFQATT and CDR2 SNEGSKA (reference sequence). Trimming took 8 bases from V and 4 from J, leaving 15 bases between them. This CDR3 is built from 12 residues. For the CDR3, the DNA is TGCAGTCCGGGGCGGGACGTATACGAGCAGTACTTC. Amino acid sequence: CSPGRDVYEQYF.

This clonotype was seen repeatedly, ten times or more. The chain carries TRBV15 and TRBJ1-1; no reliable D call. Germline V gene data show CDR1 as LNHNV and CDR2 as YYDKDF (reference sequence). This CDR3 is built from 13 residues. Trimming pared 2 bases from V and 1 base from J, leaving 5 bases between. The CDR3 here is CATSRQTNTEAFF. The CDR3 region has the DNA TGTGCCACCAGCAGACAGACGAACACTGAAGCTTTCTTT. Full variable domain (outside the CDR3, taken from reference TRBV15 and TRBJ1-1): DAMVIQNPRYQVTQFGKPVTLSCSQTLNHNVMYWYQQKSSQAPKLLFHYYDKDFNNEADTPDNFQSRRPNTSFCFLDIRSPGLGDTAMYLCATSRQTNTEAFFGQGTRLTVV.

This clonotype has ten or more counts. The gene calls are TRBV24-1 and TRBJ2-5; 7 bases are shared with TRBD2. Germline V gene data show CDR1 as KGHDR and CDR2 as SFDVKD. This CDR3 contains 12 residues. Trimming at V came to 9 bases and at J to 7 bases, leaving 7 bases not matched to a gene. CDR3: CATGGDLGTQYF. The CDR3, as DNA: TGTGCCACCGGGGGGGATTTAGGGACCCAGTACTTC.

V usage is TRBV6-2 or TRBV6-3 and J usage is TRBJ2-2; no reliable D call. Trimming pared 7 bases from V and 6 bases from J, leaving 12 bases between. CDR1 is MNHEY, CDR2 SVGEGT, per germline. The CDR3 length is 13 residues. In DNA form, the CDR3 reads TGTGCCAGCACCCTTAGTGTGGCCGGGGAGCTGTTTTTT. This encodes CASTLSVAGELFF.

This clonotype was counted many times. This chain connects TRBV6-5 to TRBJ2-7, with no clear D. Trimming left V 6 bases short and J 3 bases short, with 15 bases between. The CDR3 spans 14 residues. Germline lookup yields CDR1 MNHEY and CDR2 SVGAGI. CDR3 protein: CASRPVTKGYEQYF. The CDR3 DNA reads TGTGCCAGCAGGCCGGTCACGAAGGGCTACGAGCAGTACTTC.

The chain has TRBV10-3 and TRBJ1-5; D may be TRBD1 (5 bases). Deletions cut 9 bases from V and 7 bases from J, with 19 bases between. The germline V gene has CDR1 ENHRY and CDR2 SYGVKD. The CDR3 length is 14 residues. This CDR3 reads CAIIGAFPGQPQHF. The CDR3, as DNA: TGTGCCATTATAGGGGCTTTCCCCGGACAGCCCCAGCATTTT.

The chain links TRBV12-3 or TRBV12-4 to TRBJ2-7, with a tentative D call TRBD2 (5 bases). The V gene lost 7 bases and the J gene lost 1 base, with 11 bases spanning the gap. The CDR3 runs 13 residues. DNA of the CDR3: TGTGCCAGCACCACCCCGGGGTCCTACGAGCAGTACTTC. This codes for CASTTPGSYEQYF.

At least ten counts were recorded for this clonotype. The chain links TRBV28 to TRBJ1-2; a possible D gene is TRBD1 (6 bases). Germline V gives CDR1 MDHEN, CDR2 SYDVKM. V was shortened by 7 bases and J by 0 bases, with 24 bases between the two germline ends. The CDR3 totals 18 residues. The DNA of the CDR3 is TGTGCCAGCACCACATACCAGGGGTCTGTCCCAACTAACTATGGCTACACCTTC. It codes for CASTTYQGSVPTNYGYTF.

This clonotype was counted ten times or more. The chain employs TRBV5-4 and TRBJ2-2; 10 nucleotides match TRBD2. The CDR3 spans 14 residues. Germline V CDR1 and CDR2: SGHNT, YYREEE (reference sequence). Trimming removed 8 bases from V and 2 bases from J; junction bases left unmatched: 3. The CDR3 region is CASWTSGNTGELFF. The CDR3 bases are TGTGCCAGTTGGACTAGCGGAAACACCGGGGAGCTGTTTTTT.